These T cell receptor beta chains were read from a single sample in a study of cytomegalovirus exposure and HLA in healthy donors. Libraries were prepared by immunoSEQ multiplex PCR; TCRdb keeps only in-frame clonotypes and omits some of them. Among about 160,000 clones listed, about 71% were seen once. Specimen: PBMCs. The receptors here all came from a woman aged 25 to 45 in good health and CMV-seronegative. The CDR3 runs from the conserved cysteine through the conserved F or W. A D gene is named only where the DNA matches it firmly. Clone size is given for some rows only: seen once, a few or many times, or a class if the clone is expanded.

v_call,clone_size,cdr3_length,j_call,d_call,cdr3_nt,cdr3_aa
TRBV4-1,NA,15,TRBJ2-7,TRBD1,TGCGCCAGCAGCTACGGGACAGGGGATCCCTACGAGCAGTACTTC,CASSYGTGDPYEQYF
TRBV4-2,NA,15,TRBJ1-5,NA,TGTGCCAGCAGCCAAGAGATTGCGGGGCGTCAGCCCCAGCATTTT,CASSQEIAGRQPQHF
TRBV6-5,NA,14,TRBJ2-3,NA,TGTGCCAGCAGATCTAGCGCCAGCACAGATACGCAGTATTTT,CASRSSASTDTQYF
TRBV7-2,NA,14,TRBJ2-3,NA,TGTGCCAGCAGCTCCCGGGAGAACGGAGATACGCAGTATTTT,CASSSRENGDTQYF
TRBV4-1,NA,15,TRBJ1-3,NA,TGCGCCAGCAGCCACCCGGGGGAGGCTGGAAACACCATATATTTT,CASSHPGEAGNTIYF
TRBV5-8,once,15,TRBJ1-5,NA,TGTGCCAGTACGGCGGGGATTAACAGCAATCAGCCCCAGCATTTT,CASTAGINSNQPQHF
TRBV4-1,NA,15,TRBJ2-3,NA,TGCGCCAGCAGCCAAGAGGTCGTAGGGGCAGATACGCAGTATTTT,CASSQEVVGADTQYF
TRBV30,NA,14,TRBJ1-5,NA,TGTGCCTGGAGCAGGGGTTATAGCAATCAGCCCCAGCATTTT,CAWSRGYSNQPQHF
TRBV5-6,NA,12,TRBJ1-2,NA,TGTGCCAGCAGCTTGGGAGGGAGTGGCTACACCTTC,CASSLGGSGYTF
TRBV7-2,NA,15,TRBJ1-6,NA,TGTGCCAGCAGCTCTACGGGGATCGGTAATTCACCCCTCCACTTT,CASSSTGIGNSPLHF
TRBV27,NA,16,TRBJ1-1,NA,TGTGCCAGCAGTACGGACAGACAACACATGAACACTGAAGCTTTCTTT,CASSTDRQHMNTEAFF
TRBV6-6,NA,13,TRBJ2-7,TRBD2,TGTGCCAGCTATAGCGGGTTAACCCACGAGCAGTACTTC,CASYSGLTHEQYF
TRBV6-1,NA,14,TRBJ1-1,NA,TGTGCCAGCAGATCTGAAGGGGGATCCACTGAAGCTTTCTTT,CASRSEGGSTEAFF
TRBV4-3,few,16,TRBJ2-3,NA,TGCGCCAGCAGCCAAGATCCGGGACTTAACACAGATACGCAGTATTTT,CASSQDPGLNTDTQYF
TRBV2,few,12,TRBJ2-7,NA,TGTGCCAGCAGCGAGGAGGGCTACGAGCAGTACTTC,CASSEEGYEQYF
TRBV30,NA,15,TRBJ1-6,TRBD1,TGTGCCTGGAGGACGCCTACAGGGGCTCCATCACCCCTCCACTTT,CAWRTPTGAPSPLHF
TRBV7-9,NA,12,TRBJ1-2,NA,TGTGCCAGCAGCGATCAGGGGTTTGGCTACACCTTC,CASSDQGFGYTF
TRBV14,NA,14,TRBJ2-7,NA,TGTGCCAGCAGCCTACTCATAAAGCCCTACGAGCAGTACTTC,CASSLLIKPYEQYF
TRBV28,NA,16,TRBJ2-5,TRBD2,TGTGCCAGCCAAACAGGATGGGCGGGAGTGAGGGAGACCCAGTACTTC,CASQTGWAGVRETQYF
TRBV6-5,NA,15,TRBJ1-1,NA,TGTGCCAGCAGGCGGGCCGGGCGGGGGAACACTGAAGCTTTCTTT,CASRRAGRGNTEAFF
TRBV7-2,NA,13,TRBJ1-1,NA,TGTGCCAGCAGCCACCGACGGGTCCCTGAAGCTTTCTTT,CASSHRRVPEAFF
TRBV7-8,NA,16,TRBJ2-6,TRBD2,TGTGCCAGCAGCTTTCAGCGGGGTGCCTGGGCCAACGTCCTGACTTTC,CASSFQRGAWANVLTF
TRBV14,NA,14,TRBJ1-2,NA,TGTGCCAGCAGCCATTTAGGGGATCTCTATGGCTACACCTTC,CASSHLGDLYGYTF
TRBV2,once,16,TRBJ2-1,TRBD1,TGTGCCAGCAGGCCCTCAGGGGGCAGCTCCTACAATGAGCAGTTCTTC,CASRPSGGSSYNEQFF
TRBV11-2,NA,14,TRBJ2-1,TRBD1,TGTGCCAGCGGACAGGGCCCTCCCTACAATGAGCAGTTCTTC,CASGQGPPYNEQFF
TRBV7-9,NA,14,TRBJ1-5,NA,TGTGCCAGCAGCTTAGACAGCTCTGTCCAGCCCCAGCATTTT,CASSLDSSVQPQHF
TRBV2,NA,15,TRBJ1-5,NA,TGTGCCAGCAGTCTAGACAGGTTTAGCAATCAGCCCCAGCATTTT,CASSLDRFSNQPQHF
TRBV13,NA,14,TRBJ1-1,NA,TGTGCCAGCAGACAAGCGGGGCGAAAAACTGAAGCTTTCTTT,CASRQAGRKTEAFF
TRBV27,NA,16,TRBJ2-1,TRBD2,TGTGCCAGCAGTCCGCAGCTAGCGGAGCAGGCCAATGAGCAGTTCTTC,CASSPQLAEQANEQFF
TRBV9,NA,15,TRBJ2-7,TRBD2,TGTGCCAGCAGCCCCCGACTAGCGGGGGGAGGTGAGCAGTACTTC,CASSPRLAGGGEQYF
TRBV29-1,NA,14,TRBJ2-3,NA,TGCAGCGTTGACAACCAGGCTGGAGGGGATACGCAGTATTTT,CSVDNQAGGDTQYF
TRBV4-2,NA,16,TRBJ1-5,NA,TGTGCCAGCAGCCAAGGTAGGGGTATCGGAGGGGAGCCCCAGCATTTT,CASSQGRGIGGEPQHF
TRBV7-2,few,15,TRBJ2-7,TRBD1,TGTGCCAGCAGCTCACCGGGACAGGCCTCCTACGAGCAGTACTTC,CASSSPGQASYEQYF
TRBV4-3,NA,15,TRBJ2-3,TRBD2,TGCGCCAGCAGCCAAGAGGGGACTAGCGCAGATACGCAGTATTTT,CASSQEGTSADTQYF
TRBV4-2,NA,19,TRBJ2-7,TRBD2,TGTGCCAGCAGCTACGTTTTAGTAGCGGGGGCTTCAGATTACTACGAGCAGTACTTC,CASSYVLVAGASDYYEQYF
TRBV11-2,NA,16,TRBJ2-7,TRBD1,TGTGCCAGCAGGACCAGAGGGGACAGGGGGTGGTACGAGCAGTACTTC,CASRTRGDRGWYEQYF
TRBV11-3,NA,13,TRBJ2-2,NA,TGTGCCAGCAGCGTCACTAGGGCCGGGGAGCTGTTTTTT,CASSVTRAGELFF
TRBV29-1,NA,13,TRBJ2-7,TRBD2,TGCAGCGTTGGGGGACTAGCGGTGTACGAGCAGTACTTC,CSVGGLAVYEQYF
TRBV29-1,NA,14,TRBJ1-5,NA,TGCAGCGTTGCCTACGGGGGGGGCAATCAGCCCCAGCATTTT,CSVAYGGGNQPQHF
TRBV7-9,NA,13,TRBJ2-5,NA,TGTGCCAGCCGAATAAGGGGGAGAGAGACCCAGTACTTC,CASRIRGRETQYF
TRBV7-7,NA,16,TRBJ2-5,TRBD2,TGTGCTAGCAGCTTAGGGACTAGCGGGAGTGATGAGACCCAGTACTTC,CASSLGTSGSDETQYF
TRBV9,NA,14,TRBJ2-1,NA,TGTGCCAGCAGCGTACAAACTAGCATCTATGAGCAGTTCTTC,CASSVQTSIYEQFF
TRBV4-1,NA,14,TRBJ2-3,NA,TGCGCCAGTTCCATAGCGGAGAGCACAGATACGCAGTATTTT,CASSIAESTDTQYF
TRBV4-3,NA,18,TRBJ2-2,NA,TGCGCCAGCAGCCATTACTCCACAAAGATAGCGGACACCGGGGAGCTGTTTTTT,CASSHYSTKIADTGELFF
TRBV28,NA,14,TRBJ2-1,NA,TGTGCCAGCAGTCCCCTCGACACAGACAATGAGCAGTTCTTC,CASSPLDTDNEQFF
TRBV6-1,few,13,TRBJ1-1,NA,TGTGCCAGCAGTTTGACACAGGAGAACGAAGCTTTCTTT,CASSLTQENEAFF
TRBV5-4,NA,12,TRBJ1-1,TRBD1,TGTGCCATCGGACAGGGGGCGACTGAAGCTTTCTTT,CAIGQGATEAFF
TRBV9,NA,15,TRBJ2-3,NA,TGTGCCAGCAGCTCACCCCGGGTTACCACAGATACGCAGTATTTT,CASSSPRVTTDTQYF
TRBV15,NA,15,TRBJ1-5,TRBD1,TGTGCCACCAGCAGAGAACTACAGGGGGCTCAGCCCCAGCATTTT,CATSRELQGAQPQHF
TRBV15,NA,15,TRBJ1-2,TRBD1,TGTGCCACCAGCAGAGTTCCGGGACAGAACTATGGCTACACCTTC,CATSRVPGQNYGYTF
TRBV9,NA,16,TRBJ2-5,TRBD2,TGTGCCAGCAGCAACGGACTAGCGAGGTACCAAGAGACCCAGTACTTC,CASSNGLARYQETQYF
TRBV30,NA,15,TRBJ1-1,NA,TGTGCCTGGATCCCCCGGACAGATAAAAACACTGAAGCTTTCTTT,CAWIPRTDKNTEAFF
TRBV28,NA,14,TRBJ1-1,TRBD1,TGTGCCAGCACAGGGGGCGCGGAGAACACTGAAGCTTTCTTT,CASTGGAENTEAFF
TRBV2,NA,15,TRBJ2-2,NA,TGTGCCAGCAGTGAGGCGCAGGGAAACACCGGGGAGCTGTTTTTT,CASSEAQGNTGELFF
TRBV27,NA,12,TRBJ2-1,NA,TGTGCCAGCAGGCCCGTTGGAGGTGAGCAGTTCTTC,CASRPVGGEQFF
TRBV28,NA,16,TRBJ2-3,NA,TGTGCCAGCACAGGGTGGGGTAGCACTGGCACAGATACGCAGTATTTT,CASTGWGSTGTDTQYF
TRBV19,NA,14,TRBJ1-4,NA,TGTGCCAGTAGCACAGGGTGGGACAATGAAAAACTGTTTTTT,CASSTGWDNEKLFF
TRBV7-6,NA,16,TRBJ2-1,NA,TGTGCCAGCAGCTACCTCCCCGCCGACTTTGCCAATGAGCAGTTCTTC,CASSYLPADFANEQFF
TRBV18,NA,15,TRBJ1-5,TRBD1,TGTGCCAGCTCACCGACAGGGATGTTCGATCAGCCCCAGCATTTT,CASSPTGMFDQPQHF